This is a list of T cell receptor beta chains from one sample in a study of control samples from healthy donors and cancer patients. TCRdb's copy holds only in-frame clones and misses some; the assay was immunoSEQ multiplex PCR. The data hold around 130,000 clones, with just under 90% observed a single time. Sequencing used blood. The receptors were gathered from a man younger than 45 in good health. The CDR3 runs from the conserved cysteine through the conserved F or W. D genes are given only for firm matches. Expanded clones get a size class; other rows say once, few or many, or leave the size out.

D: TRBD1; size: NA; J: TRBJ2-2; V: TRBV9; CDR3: CASSATRTGRTGELFF; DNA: TGTGCCAGCAGCGCCACCCGGACAGGGAGGACCGGGGAGCTGTTTTTT
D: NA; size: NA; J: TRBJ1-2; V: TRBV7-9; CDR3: CASSPGWGGTNGYTF; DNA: TGTGCCAGCAGCCCAGGTTGGGGGGGGACGAATGGCTACACCTTC
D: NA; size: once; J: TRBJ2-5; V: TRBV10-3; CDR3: CATTGNLQETQYF; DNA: TGTGCCACGACGGGTAACTTACAAGAGACCCAGTACTTC
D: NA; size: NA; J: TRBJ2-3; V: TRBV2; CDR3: CASNRLNTDTQYF; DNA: TGTGCCAGCAATAGACTGAACACAGATACGCAGTATTTT
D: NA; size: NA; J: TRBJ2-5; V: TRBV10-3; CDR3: CATEEGPEETQYF; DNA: TGTGCCACCGAGGAGGGCCCTGAAGAGACCCAGTACTTC
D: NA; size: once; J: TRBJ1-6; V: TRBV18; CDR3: CASSQSVGYNSPLHF; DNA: TGTGCCAGCTCACAATCTGTAGGGTATAATTCACCCCTCCACTTT
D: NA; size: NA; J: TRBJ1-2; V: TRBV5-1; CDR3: CASSLEARNYGYTF; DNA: TGCGCCAGCAGCTTAGAGGCGAGGAACTATGGCTACACCTTC
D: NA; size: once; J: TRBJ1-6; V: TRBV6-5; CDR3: CASSYSYSPLHF; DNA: TGTGCCAGCAGCTATTCATATTCACCCCTCCACTTT
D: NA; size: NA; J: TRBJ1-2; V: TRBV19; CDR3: CASSIGRDNYGYTF; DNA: TGTGCCAGTAGTATTGGTCGGGACAACTATGGCTACACCTTC
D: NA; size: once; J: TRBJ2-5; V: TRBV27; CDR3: CASSLGETQYF; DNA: TGTGCCAGCAGTTTGGGAGAGACCCAGTACTTC
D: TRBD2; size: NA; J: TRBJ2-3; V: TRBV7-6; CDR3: CASSPLAGGTDTQYF; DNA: TGTGCCAGCAGCCCCTTAGCGGGGGGCACAGATACGCAGTATTTT
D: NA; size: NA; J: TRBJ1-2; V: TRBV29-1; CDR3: CSVVGGASGYTF; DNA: TGCAGCGTTGTGGGTGGGGCATCTGGCTACACCTTC
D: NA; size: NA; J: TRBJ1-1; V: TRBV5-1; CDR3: CASSLGGRDTEAFF; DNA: TGCGCCAGCAGCTTGGGAGGGCGGGACACTGAAGCTTTCTTT
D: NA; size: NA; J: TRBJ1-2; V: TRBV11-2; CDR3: CASSLRRGLPGSYTF; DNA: TGTGCCAGCAGCTTAAGGCGCGGACTCCCGGGGAGCTACACCTTC
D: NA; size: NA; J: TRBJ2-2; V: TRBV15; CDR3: CATSRDFRGELFF; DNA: TGTGCCACCAGCAGAGATTTCAGGGGGGAGCTGTTTTTT
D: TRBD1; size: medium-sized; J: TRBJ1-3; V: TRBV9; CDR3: CASSSRDRGNTIYF; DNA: TGTGCCAGCAGCTCCCGGGACAGGGGAAACACCATATATTTT
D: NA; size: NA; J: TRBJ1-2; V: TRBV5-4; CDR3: CASSLGGGRSNYGYTF; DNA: TGTGCCAGCAGCTTGGGGGGCGGCAGGTCGAACTATGGCTACACCTTC
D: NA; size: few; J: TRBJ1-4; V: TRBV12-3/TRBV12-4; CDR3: CASSLLVGEKLFF; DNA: TGTGCCAGCAGTTTATTAGTCGGGGAAAAACTGTTTTTT
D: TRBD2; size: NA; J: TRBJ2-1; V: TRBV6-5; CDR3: CASRGLDPRGEQFF; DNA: TGTGCCAGCAGGGGACTAGACCCCCGGGGGGAGCAGTTCTTC
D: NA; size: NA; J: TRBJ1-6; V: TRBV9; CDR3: CASSVGQIDSPLHF; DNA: TGTGCCAGCAGCGTCGGACAGATAGATTCACCCCTCCACTTT
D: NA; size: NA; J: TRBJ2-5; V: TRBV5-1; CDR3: CASRLGTPQETQYF; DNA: TGCGCCAGCCGCCTTGGGACTCCGCAAGAGACCCAGTACTTC
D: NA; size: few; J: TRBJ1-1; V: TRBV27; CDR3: CASSSGYSEAFF; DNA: TGTGCCAGCAGTTCGGGGTATTCTGAAGCTTTCTTT
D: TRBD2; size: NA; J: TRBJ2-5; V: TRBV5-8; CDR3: CASSLGGIAGAQETQYF; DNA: TGTGCCAGCAGCTTGGGGGGGATAGCGGGGGCCCAAGAGACCCAGTACTTC